This note documents a single T cell receptor (beta chain) sequence. Antigen specificity is unknown. Per the germline V gene, CDR1 is SEHNR and CDR2 is FQNEAQ (reference sequence). Trimming cost V 5 bases and J 0 bases, with 14 bases left between them. The CDR3 length is 15 residues. The data stem from a study of shared clonotypes between healthy human individuals. The method was immunoSEQ multiplex PCR; TCRdb's version includes in-frame clones alone and lacks a portion of them. This table holds about 1,900,000 clones, just under 95% found once. The study's findings and limits: Clonotypes which were not shared had lower generation probabilities than clonotypes that all four donors shared.

Naive-designated CD8 cells lacked CD45RO, were positively enriched for CCR7, and omitted terminally differentiated effector memory CD45RA+ cells. Sequencing was performed on naive CD8+ T cells sorted from blood. This sequence originates from a man younger than 30 in good health. The chain links TRBV7-9 to TRBJ2-7, with D possibly matching TRBD1 (6 bases). The CDR3: CASSPSTGNSYEQYF. The CDR3 DNA follows: TGTGCCAGCAGCCCCTCTACAGGGAACTCCTACGAGCAGTACTTC.